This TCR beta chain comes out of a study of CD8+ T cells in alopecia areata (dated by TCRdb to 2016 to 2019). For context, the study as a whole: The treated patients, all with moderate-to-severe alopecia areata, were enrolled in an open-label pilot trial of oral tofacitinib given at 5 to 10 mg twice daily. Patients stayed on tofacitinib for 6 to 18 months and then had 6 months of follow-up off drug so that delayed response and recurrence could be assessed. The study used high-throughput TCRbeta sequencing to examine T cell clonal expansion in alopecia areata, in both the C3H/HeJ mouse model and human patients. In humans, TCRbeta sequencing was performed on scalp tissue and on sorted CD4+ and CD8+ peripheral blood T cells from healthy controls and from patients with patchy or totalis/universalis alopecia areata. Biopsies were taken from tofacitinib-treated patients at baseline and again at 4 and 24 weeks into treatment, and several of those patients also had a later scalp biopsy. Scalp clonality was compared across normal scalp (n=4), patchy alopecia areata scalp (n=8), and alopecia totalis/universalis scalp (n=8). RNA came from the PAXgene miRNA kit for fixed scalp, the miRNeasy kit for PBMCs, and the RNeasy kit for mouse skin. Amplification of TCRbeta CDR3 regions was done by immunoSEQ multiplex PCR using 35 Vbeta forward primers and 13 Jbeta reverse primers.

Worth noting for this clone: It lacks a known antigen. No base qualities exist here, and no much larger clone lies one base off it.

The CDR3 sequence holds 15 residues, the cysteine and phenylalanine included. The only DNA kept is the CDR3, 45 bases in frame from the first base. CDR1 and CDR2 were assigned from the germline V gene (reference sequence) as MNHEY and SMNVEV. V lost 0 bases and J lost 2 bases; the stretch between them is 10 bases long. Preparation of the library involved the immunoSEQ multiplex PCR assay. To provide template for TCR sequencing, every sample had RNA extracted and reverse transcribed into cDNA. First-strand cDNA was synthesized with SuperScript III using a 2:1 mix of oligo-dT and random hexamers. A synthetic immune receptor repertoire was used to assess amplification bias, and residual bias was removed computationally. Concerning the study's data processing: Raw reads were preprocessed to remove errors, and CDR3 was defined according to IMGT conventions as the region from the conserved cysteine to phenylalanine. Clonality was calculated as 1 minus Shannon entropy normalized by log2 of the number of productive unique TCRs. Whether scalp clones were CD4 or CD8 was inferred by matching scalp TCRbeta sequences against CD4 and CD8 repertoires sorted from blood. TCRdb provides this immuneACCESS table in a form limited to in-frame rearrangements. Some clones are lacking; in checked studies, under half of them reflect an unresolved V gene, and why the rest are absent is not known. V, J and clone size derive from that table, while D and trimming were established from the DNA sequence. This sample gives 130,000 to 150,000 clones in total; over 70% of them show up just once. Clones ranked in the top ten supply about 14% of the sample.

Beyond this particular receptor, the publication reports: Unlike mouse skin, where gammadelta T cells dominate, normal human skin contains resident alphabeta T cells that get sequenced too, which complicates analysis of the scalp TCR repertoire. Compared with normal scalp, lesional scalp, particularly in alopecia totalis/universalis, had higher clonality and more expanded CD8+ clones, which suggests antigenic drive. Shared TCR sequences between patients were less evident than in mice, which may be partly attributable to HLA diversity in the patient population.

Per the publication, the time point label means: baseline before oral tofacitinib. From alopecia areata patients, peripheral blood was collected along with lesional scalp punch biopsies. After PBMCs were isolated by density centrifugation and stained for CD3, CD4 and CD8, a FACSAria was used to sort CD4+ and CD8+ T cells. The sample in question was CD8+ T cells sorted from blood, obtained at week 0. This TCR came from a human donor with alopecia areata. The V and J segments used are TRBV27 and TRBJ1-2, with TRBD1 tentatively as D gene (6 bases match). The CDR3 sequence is CASSLSSGGNYGYTF. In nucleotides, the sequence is TGTGCCAGCAGTTTATCGTCCGGGGGCAACTATGGCTACACCTTC.